The T cell receptor beta chain under discussion was sequenced for a study of blood T cell repertoires in COVID-19. The overall study: Acute-phase and convalescent COVID-19 samples originated in the United States, Italy and Spain. The analysed material was cDNA or gDNA that came from T cells, B-cell-depleted T cells, or PBMCs.

How the authors handled the data: The assay estimated nucleated cells by amplifying reference gene primers. Only in-frame clones appear in the TCRdb table, and some are missing; sequencing was by immunoSEQ multiplex PCR. D and trimming come from the DNA, and the V and J calls and clone size come from that table. The sample has about 250,000 clones; about 90% are singletons. V lost 0 bases and J 1 base, leaving 9 bases between the germline ends. Germline V CDR1 and CDR2: MNHEY, SVGAGI. The CDR3 runs 15 residues. The chain employs TRBV6-5 and TRBJ1-1; perhaps TRBD1 as D (6 bases). Sequences were obtained from PBMCs or T cells enriched from blood (not recorded which). The receptor comes from a young woman with acute COVID-19. CDR3 nucleotides: TGTGCCAGCAGTTACTCTACGACAGGGAACACTGAAGCTTTCTTT. Its translation: CASSYSTTGNTEAFF.